Shown below are 26 T cell receptor beta chains from a single sample sequenced in a study of T cell responses to AZD1222 COVID-19 vaccine. This table comes from immunoSEQ multiplex PCR, and its TCRdb copy is limited to in-frame clones, with some not included. The profile shows fewer than 100,000 clones, roughly 80% of them singletons. The sequenced sample was peripheral blood, obtained 28 days after the second AZD1222 dose. The receptor set was obtained from an adult who received the AZD1222 COVID-19 vaccine.

CDR3 nucleotide sequence: TGTGCCAGCCAACCGTGGGCGGAAGCTAACTATGGCTACACCTTC. Its protein is CASQPWAEANYGYTF. The chain carries TRBV7-9 and TRBJ1-2; unclear D gene. The length of the CDR3 is 15 residues. The V end lost 8 bases, the J end lost 0 bases, and 16 bases lay between the germline ends. Germline V gene sequence: CDR1 SEHNR, CDR2 FQNEAQ (reference sequence).

This sequence joins TRBV25-1 and TRBJ2-1; tentative D call: TRBD2 (5 bases). V was clipped by 4 bases and J by 7 bases, with 17 bases between them. This CDR3 comprises 15 residues. Germline V gene sequence: CDR1 MGHDK, CDR2 SYGVNS. The CDR3 DNA is TGTGCCAGCAGTGGTGGAGCGGCTGTGGGGAATGAGCAGTTCTTC. Translating it yields CASSGGAAVGNEQFF.

The rearrangement links TRBV7-8 to TRBJ1-1; the D is unclear. V gave up 5 bases and J gave up 0 bases, with 4 bases separating them. CDR1 and CDR2 (germline): SGHVS, FQNEAQ. The CDR3 length is 12 residues. The CDR3: CASSGMNTEAFF. The DNA for the CDR3 is TGTGCCAGCAGCGGGATGAACACTGAAGCTTTCTTT.

The V gene is TRBV6-5, the J gene TRBJ1-5, with D possibly matching TRBD1 (5 bases). Between the trimmed V and J ends, which lost 7 bases and 1 base, there was a span of 14 bases. Per germline, CDR1 MNHEY and CDR2 SVGAGI. The CDR3 covers 15 residues. CDR3 amino acids: CASIMGQASNQPQHF. In DNA, the CDR3 is TGTGCCAGCATTATGGGGCAGGCGAGCAATCAGCCCCAGCATTTT.

This chain connects TRBV6-1 to TRBJ2-5; D might be TRBD1 (6 bases). This CDR3 comprises 12 residues. Trimming stripped 6 bases from V and 1 base from J, with 6 bases between. Germline CDR1 is MNHNS and CDR2 is SASEGT. The CDR3 region has the DNA TGTGCCAGCAGGGGGGCCCAAGAGACCCAGTACTTC. Its protein product is CASRGAQETQYF.

This sequence joins TRBV12-3 or TRBV12-4 and TRBJ2-5; D unresolved. V shed 2 bases and J shed 4 bases, with 2 bases lying between them. The CDR3 is made up of 11 amino acids. The CDR3, as DNA: TGTGCCAGCAGTTTACGAGAGACCCAGTACTTC. It translates to CASSLRETQYF.

The gene calls are TRBV19 and TRBJ1-1, with unresolved D. In germline, CDR1 is LNHDA, CDR2 SQIVND (reference sequence). The CDR3 is made up of 14 amino acids. V lost 3 bases and J lost 0, with 8 bases in between. The CDR3 here is CASSMTSLNTEAFF. CDR3 coding DNA: TGTGCCAGTAGTATGACCAGCCTGAACACTGAAGCTTTCTTT.

The chain carries TRBV9 and TRBJ2-1; no clear D. The CDR3 is 14 residues long. V lost 0 bases and J 7 bases, leaving 11 bases between the germline ends. In germline, CDR1 is SGDLS, CDR2 YYNGEE. The CDR3 loop is CASSVGWASNEQFF. For the CDR3, the DNA is TGTGCCAGCAGCGTAGGATGGGCGAGTAATGAGCAGTTCTTC.

V gene TRBV29-1 combines with J gene TRBJ1-1; D perhaps matches TRBD1 (6 bases). The CDR3 is 13 residues long. Per the germline V gene, CDR1 is SQVTM and CDR2 is ANQGSEA. The V end lost 4 bases, the J end lost 4 bases, and 13 bases lay between the germline ends. CDR3 amino acids: CSVGHRAGTEAFF. DNA for the CDR3: TGCAGCGTTGGGCACAGGGCTGGCACTGAAGCTTTCTTT.

This chain links TRBV3-1 (or the pseudogene TRBV3-2) with TRBJ2-3; the D gene could be TRBD1 or TRBD2 (6 bases each). With 4 bases removed from V and 1 base from J, the gap between germline ends came to 15 bases. CDR1 and CDR2 (germline): LGHDT, YNNKEL (reference sequence). CDR3 size: 16 residues. CDR3 region: CASSRIPGAGTDTQYF. The CDR3 DNA reads as TGTGCCAGCAGCCGGATCCCGGGGGCCGGCACAGATACGCAGTATTTT.

V gene TRBV27 combines with J gene TRBJ2-7; 7 nucleotides agree with TRBD1. CDR1 is MNHEY and CDR2 is SMNVEV in the germline V gene (reference sequence). CDR3 size: 15 residues. The ends lost 6 bases at V and 3 bases at J; junction bases unmatched: 11. For the CDR3, the DNA is TGTGCCAGCAGCCACAGACAGGGTGGTATCTACGAGCAGTACTTC. This codes for CASSHRQGGIYEQYF.

The rearrangement uses TRBV4-1 and TRBJ2-1, with TRBD2 matching 9 bases. The CDR3 spans 20 residues. Trimming took 0 bases from V and 8 from J; bases not matched to a gene: 20. CDR1 is MGHRA and CDR2 is YSYEKL in the germline V gene. The CDR3 DNA reads TGCGCCAGCAGCCAAGATGAGGGTAGCGGGAGTCCTAACCGTCACCATGAGCAGTTCTTC. As protein: CASSQDEGSGSPNRHHEQFF.

Only one count was recorded for this clone. V is TRBV6-5 and J is TRBJ1-4, with a weak D call TRBD1 (6 bases). The CDR3 consists of 16 residues. V was cut by 0 bases and J by 2 bases, with 10 bases left in between. Germline CDR1 reads MNHEY; CDR2 reads SVGAGI. The CDR3 region has the DNA TGTGCCAGCAGTTACTCGGGAACAGGGACTAATGAAAAACTGTTTTTT. Protein sequence: CASSYSGTGTNEKLFF.

This clone has just one count. The chain couples TRBV6-5 to TRBJ1-1; the D gene is possibly TRBD1 (6 bases). Between the trimmed V and J ends, which lost 7 bases and 1 base, there was a span of 10 bases. The germline gives CDR1 MNHEY, CDR2 SVGAGI. The CDR3 length is 13 residues. The DNA of the CDR3 is TGTGCCAGCACAGGGGTTCCGAACACTGAAGCTTTCTTT. Amino acids: CASTGVPNTEAFF.

The rearrangement joins TRBV6-5 to TRBJ2-7; TRBD2 agrees at 11 bases. This CDR3 has 16 residues. Germline V gene sequence: CDR1 MNHEY, CDR2 SVGAGI. The V and J ends lost 2 bases and 3 bases, in that order; junction bases with no gene match: 6. The CDR3 protein is CASSYALGLAGYEQYF. Here the CDR3 DNA reads TGTGCCAGCAGTTACGCACTTGGACTAGCGGGCTACGAGCAGTACTTC.

The chain combines TRBV5-5 with TRBJ2-1; 12 bases fit TRBD1. The CDR3 covers 16 residues. Germline V gives CDR1 SGHKS, CDR2 YYEKEE (reference sequence). J lost 16 bases, V lost 0 bases, and 14 bases had no gene match. The CDR3 region is CASSLVYPGQGAGAFF. The CDR3 bases are TGTGCCAGCAGCTTGGTGTACCCGGGACAGGGGGCAGGGGCATTCTTC.

In DNA, the CDR3 is TGTGCCAGCAGTGAGTCGCTATCCTTCGCCGCGAACACCGGGGAGCTGTTTTTT. The encoded protein is CASSESLSFAANTGELFF. The chain carries TRBV6-4 and TRBJ2-2, with D unclear. The V gene lost 3 bases and the J gene lost 0 bases, with 17 bases spanning the gap. Per the germline V gene, CDR1 is MRHNA and CDR2 is SNTAGT. The CDR3 is 18 amino acids.

This sequence joins TRBV12-3 or TRBV12-4 and TRBJ1-1; D possibly corresponds to TRBD1 (5 bases). V was pared by 6 bases and J by 8 bases, with 13 bases between. This CDR3 region has 12 residues. CDR3 DNA: TGTGCCAGCAGCCCTTCCGGGACGGAAGCTTTCTTT. This gives the protein CASSPSGTEAFF.

The gene calls are TRBV7-9 and TRBJ1-4, with D maybe TRBD1 (6 bases). Trimming pared 2 bases from V and 8 bases from J, leaving 12 bases between. The CDR3 contains 14 residues. In germline, CDR1 is SEHNR, CDR2 FQNEAQ (reference sequence). CDR3 sequence reads: CASSLNRADEKLFF. DNA of the CDR3: TGTGCCAGCAGCTTAAACAGGGCGGACGAAAAACTGTTTTTT.

This chain links TRBV20-1 with TRBJ2-1; 7 bases are shared with TRBD2. The germline V gene has CDR1 DFQATT and CDR2 SNEGSKA (reference sequence). This CDR3 region has 12 residues. The junction had 6 bases not matched to a gene; V was cut back by 5 bases and J by 8 bases. CDR3 sequence (DNA): TGCAGTGCTGGTGGGGGAGGGTATGAGCAGTTCTTC. This codes for CSAGGGGYEQFF.

This clone occurred once. CDR3 sequence: CASSESIWRSSYEQYF. In DNA form, the CDR3 reads TGCGCCAGCAGTGAGTCGATTTGGCGGAGCTCCTACGAGCAGTACTTC. This chain connects TRBV10-1 to TRBJ2-7; D gene unclear. The V gene lost 0 bases and the J gene lost 0 bases, with 12 bases spanning the gap. CDR3 length equals 16 residues. Germline CDR1 is WNHNN and CDR2 is SYGVQD (reference sequence).

The V call is TRBV15, the J call TRBJ1-1; no firm D call. V was trimmed by 9 bases and J by 5 bases, leaving 10 bases between them. This CDR3 has 11 amino acids. Germline-derived CDR1 and CDR2 are LNHNV and YYDKDF (reference sequence). CDR3: CATYGETEAFF. CDR3 DNA: TGTGCCACGTACGGGGAGACTGAAGCTTTCTTT.

The rearrangement links TRBV3-1 (or the pseudogene TRBV3-2) to TRBJ1-2; tentatively, D is TRBD1 (6 bases). Trimming shortened V by 1 base and J by 2 bases, and 23 bases separated the two germline ends. This CDR3 spans 19 amino acids. From germline, CDR1 is LGHDT and CDR2 YNNKEL (reference sequence). As DNA, the CDR3 is TGTGCCAGCAGCCAAGGTTTGCGGGACACAAATGCCCGGAACTATGGCTACACCTTC. Encoded protein: CASSQGLRDTNARNYGYTF.

This clone showed up just a few times. The chain carries TRBV6-5 and TRBJ2-4; D not resolved. The germline V and J ends were trimmed by 2 bases and 0 bases, with 5 bases remaining between them. The CDR3 runs 14 residues. The germline CDR1 and CDR2 sequences are MNHEY and SVGAGI. Written as DNA, the CDR3 is TGTGCCAGCAGTTACGCAGGAGCCAAAAACATTCAGTACTTC. This gives the protein CASSYAGAKNIQYF.

The rearrangement uses TRBV19 and TRBJ2-7; TRBD2 matches 11 bases. This CDR3 comprises 14 residues. Germline V CDR1 and CDR2: LNHDA, SQIVND (reference sequence). Germline trimming cut 5 bases from V and 12 bases from J; bases unmatched to any gene: 12. CDR3 protein: CASSPTGLAEARYF. The CDR3 DNA follows: TGTGCCAGTAGTCCAACGGGACTAGCGGAGGCGCGGTACTTC.

The chain combines TRBV5-1 with TRBJ1-1; no definite D call. The CDR3 has 10 residues. CDR1 SGHRS and CDR2 YFSETQ come from the germline V gene. V was trimmed by 2 bases and J by 11 bases, leaving 7 bases between them. CDR3 in amino acids: CASSLCEAFF. As DNA, the CDR3 is TGCGCCAGCAGCTTATGTGAGGCTTTCTTT.